Sequencing of this T cell receptor beta chain was carried out in a study of blood T cell repertoires in COVID-19 (dated by TCRdb to about 2020). At the level of the whole study: Samples covering the acute and convalescent phases of COVID-19 were provided by collaborators in the United States, Italy and Spain. The repertoires were made available in a free public database intended to serve as a resource for research on the immune response to SARS-CoV-2. The material from the prospective study consisted of cDNA or gDNA derived from T cells, B-cell-depleted T cells, or PBMCs. Sample metadata almost always included a de-identified subject ID, COVID-19 status, age in years and sex. The dataset comprised deeply sampled blood TCRbeta repertoires from subjects exposed to, actively infected with, or recovered from COVID-19. The samples were drawn from two sources: the first 160 participants of the ongoing ImmuneRACE study, and 1,254 subjects contributed by 6 global collaborators. HLA class I and class II types, where available, came from metadata supplied by the sample provider rather than from assay-based typing.

TCRbeta CDR3 regions were amplified from genomic DNA by means of the immunoSEQ Assay, a bias-controlled multiplex PCR. In the authors' own workflow: The number of nucleated cells in each sample was estimated by amplification of reference gene primers within the assay. To quantify the absolute abundance of each unique TCRbeta CDR3 rearrangement, sequence reads were collapsed and filtered. For each sample, productive Simpson clonality was calculated as the square root of Simpson's diversity index over productive rearrangements. As stored in TCRdb, this immuneACCESS dataset retains in-frame rearrangements with V and J assigned. A fraction of the clones does not appear; measured against another copy, unresolved V genes explain less than half of the discrepancy, and the remainder lacks a known reason. V and J calls and clone size are those listed in that table; D and trimming were worked out from the DNA. The sample table contains 140,000 or so clones; only one count was recorded for more than 70% of them. The ten largest clones capture about 1.5% of the sample.

Notes on this clone: Its antigen remains undetermined. The sample holds no much larger clone one base away, and base qualities are not on file. The same CDR3 arises from other DNA sequences in this sample as well.

The trim is 5 bases for V and 1 base for J, with a gap of 14 bases between the germline ends. Inclusive of the bounding cysteine and phenylalanine, the CDR3 is 15 residues long. Here the CDR3 DNA is all that survives: 45 bases in frame from base 1. From the germline V gene, CDR1 is SNHLY and CDR2 is FYNNEI. The collaborating institutions used their own protocols to collect whole blood in K2EDTA tubes. For TCRbeta analysis, collaborators shipped samples as frozen whole blood, isolated PBMCs, or DNA extracted from either of those sample types. Overall study outcomes, separate from this receptor: Clinical and demographic metadata were provided uncurated, with the amount varying by source and participant.

Recombination connected TRBV2 to TRBJ1-2; a confident D gene designation cannot be given. This TCR was recovered from a human donor in a cohort sampled during active COVID-19. Sequenced material: peripheral blood. CDR3 sequence: CASSLREGINYGYTF. The DNA is TGTGCCAGCAGTCTCCGCGAGGGCATTAACTATGGCTACACCTTC.